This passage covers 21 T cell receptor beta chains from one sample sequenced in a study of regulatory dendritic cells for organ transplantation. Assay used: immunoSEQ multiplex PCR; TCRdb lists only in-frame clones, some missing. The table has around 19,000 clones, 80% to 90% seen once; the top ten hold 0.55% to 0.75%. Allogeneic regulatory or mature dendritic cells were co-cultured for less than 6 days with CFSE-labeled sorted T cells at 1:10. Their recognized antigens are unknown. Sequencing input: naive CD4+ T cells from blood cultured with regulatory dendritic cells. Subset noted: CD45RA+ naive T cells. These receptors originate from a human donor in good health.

CDR3 in DNA: TGTGCCAGCAGCCTGACATTCACAGATACGCAGTATTTT. Translating gives CASSLTFTDTQYF. The chain links TRBV9 to TRBJ2-3; no clear D gene. The CDR3 is 13 residues long. Trimming took 4 bases from V and 2 from J, leaving 8 bases between them. In germline, CDR1 is SGDLS, CDR2 YYNGEE.

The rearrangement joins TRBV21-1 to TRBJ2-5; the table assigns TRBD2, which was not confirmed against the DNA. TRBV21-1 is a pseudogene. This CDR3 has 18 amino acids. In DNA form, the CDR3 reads TGTGCCAGCAGCAAAGAAGGGGGGGTAAGAGTCTCAAAAGAGACCCAGTACTTC. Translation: CASSKEGGVRVSKETQYF.

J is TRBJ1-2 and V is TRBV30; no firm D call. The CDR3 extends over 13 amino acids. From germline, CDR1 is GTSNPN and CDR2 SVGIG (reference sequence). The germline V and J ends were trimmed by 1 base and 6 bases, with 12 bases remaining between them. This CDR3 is CAWSESALNGYTF. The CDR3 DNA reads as TGTGCCTGGAGTGAGTCGGCTCTTAATGGCTACACCTTC.

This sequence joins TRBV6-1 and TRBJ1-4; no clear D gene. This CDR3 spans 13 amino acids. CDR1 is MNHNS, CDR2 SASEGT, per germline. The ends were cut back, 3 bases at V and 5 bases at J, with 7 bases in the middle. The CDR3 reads CASSDTVNEKLFF. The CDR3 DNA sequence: TGTGCCAGCAGTGATACAGTCAATGAAAAACTGTTTTTT.

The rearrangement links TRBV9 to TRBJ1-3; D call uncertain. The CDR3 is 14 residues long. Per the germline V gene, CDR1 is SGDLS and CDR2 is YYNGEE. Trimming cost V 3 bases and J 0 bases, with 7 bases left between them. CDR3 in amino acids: CASSADYSGNTIYF. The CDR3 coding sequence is TGTGCCAGCAGCGCCGACTACTCTGGAAACACCATATATTTT.

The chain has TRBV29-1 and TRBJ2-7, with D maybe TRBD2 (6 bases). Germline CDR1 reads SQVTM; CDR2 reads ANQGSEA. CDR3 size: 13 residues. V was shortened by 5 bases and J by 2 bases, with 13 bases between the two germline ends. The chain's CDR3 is CSVLAGSPYEQYF. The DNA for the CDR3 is TGCAGCGTTCTCGCGGGGAGTCCCTACGAGCAGTACTTC.

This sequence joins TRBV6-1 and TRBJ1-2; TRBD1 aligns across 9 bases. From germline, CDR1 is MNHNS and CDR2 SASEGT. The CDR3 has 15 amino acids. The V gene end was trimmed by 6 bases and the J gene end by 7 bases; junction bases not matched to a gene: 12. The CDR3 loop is CASSDPGQGRIGYTF. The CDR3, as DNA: TGTGCCAGCAGCGATCCGGGACAGGGTCGTATTGGCTACACCTTC.

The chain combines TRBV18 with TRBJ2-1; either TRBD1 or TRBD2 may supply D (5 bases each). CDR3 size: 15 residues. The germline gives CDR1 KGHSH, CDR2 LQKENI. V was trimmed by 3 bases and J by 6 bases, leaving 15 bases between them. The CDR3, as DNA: TGTGCCAGCTCACCTCCCGGGGCAGCTACCAATGAGCAGTTCTTC. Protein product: CASSPPGAATNEQFF. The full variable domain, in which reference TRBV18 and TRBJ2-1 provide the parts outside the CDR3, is NAGVMQNPRHLVRRRGQEARLRCSPMKGHSHVYWYRQLPEEGLKFMVYLQKENIIDESGMPKERFSAEFPKEGPSILRIQQVVRGDSAAYFCASSPPGAATNEQFFGPGTRLTVL.

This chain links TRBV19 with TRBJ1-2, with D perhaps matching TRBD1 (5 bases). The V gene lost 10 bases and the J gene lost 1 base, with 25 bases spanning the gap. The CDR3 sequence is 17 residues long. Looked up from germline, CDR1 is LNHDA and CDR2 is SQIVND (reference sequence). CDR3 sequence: CATNGGDPKGLNYGYTF. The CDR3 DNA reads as TGTGCCACCAACGGGGGGGACCCTAAGGGCCTTAACTATGGCTACACCTTC.

CDR3 protein: CAWSAAAGAFSGNTIYF. The CDR3 nucleotides read TGTGCCTGGAGTGCCGCGGCAGGGGCCTTCTCTGGAAACACCATATATTTT. The chain joins TRBV30 to TRBJ1-3; D is perhaps TRBD1 (6 bases). CDR3 length: 17 residues. V lost 1 base and J lost 0, with 16 bases in between. Per germline, CDR1 GTSNPN and CDR2 SVGIG (reference sequence).

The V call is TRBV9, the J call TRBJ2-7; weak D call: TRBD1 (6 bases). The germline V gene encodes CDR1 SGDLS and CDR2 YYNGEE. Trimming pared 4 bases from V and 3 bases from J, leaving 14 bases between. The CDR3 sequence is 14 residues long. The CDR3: CASSPWAGDYEQYF. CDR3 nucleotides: TGTGCCAGCAGCCCTTGGGCAGGGGACTACGAGCAGTACTTC.

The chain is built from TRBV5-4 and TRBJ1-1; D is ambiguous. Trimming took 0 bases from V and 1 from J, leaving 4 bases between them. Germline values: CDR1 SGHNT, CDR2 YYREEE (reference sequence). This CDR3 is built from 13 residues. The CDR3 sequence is CASSLDPNTEAFF. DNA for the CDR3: TGTGCCAGCAGCTTGGACCCGAACACTGAAGCTTTCTTT.

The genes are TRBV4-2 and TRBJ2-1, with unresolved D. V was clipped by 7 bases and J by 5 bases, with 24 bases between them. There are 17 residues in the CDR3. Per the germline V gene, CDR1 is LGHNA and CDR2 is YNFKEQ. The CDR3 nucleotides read TGTGCCAGCACCTCAGAGTCCTGGCGAACTTTTAACAATGAGCAGTTCTTC. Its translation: CASTSESWRTFNNEQFF.

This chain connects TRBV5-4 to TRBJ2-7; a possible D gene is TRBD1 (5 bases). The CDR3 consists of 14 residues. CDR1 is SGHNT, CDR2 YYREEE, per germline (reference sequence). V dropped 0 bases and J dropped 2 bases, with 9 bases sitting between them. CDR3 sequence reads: CASSLGTHTYEQYF. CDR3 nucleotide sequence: TGTGCCAGCAGCTTGGGGACACACACCTACGAGCAGTACTTC.

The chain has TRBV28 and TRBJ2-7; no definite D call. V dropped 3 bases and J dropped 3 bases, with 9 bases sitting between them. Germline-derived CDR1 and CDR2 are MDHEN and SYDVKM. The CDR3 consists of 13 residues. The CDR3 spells CASSFNLNYEQYF. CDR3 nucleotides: TGTGCCAGCAGTTTCAACCTTAACTACGAGCAGTACTTC. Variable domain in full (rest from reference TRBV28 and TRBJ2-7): DVKVTQSSRYLVKRTGEKVFLECVQDMDHENMFWYRQDPGLGLRLIYFSYDVKMKEKGDIPEGYSVSREKKERFSLILESASTNQTSMYLCASSFNLNYEQYFGPGTRLTVT.

CDR3 loop: CASSPPLGLAGGPDTQYF. DNA of the CDR3: TGTGCCAGCAGCCCCCCCCTGGGACTAGCGGGGGGTCCAGATACGCAGTATTTT. This chain joins TRBV7-3 and TRBJ2-3, with 15 positions matching TRBD2. V was clipped by 5 bases and J by 4 bases; unmatched bases: 10. The CDR3 has 18 residues. Germline V lookup: CDR1 SGHTA, CDR2 FQGTGA.

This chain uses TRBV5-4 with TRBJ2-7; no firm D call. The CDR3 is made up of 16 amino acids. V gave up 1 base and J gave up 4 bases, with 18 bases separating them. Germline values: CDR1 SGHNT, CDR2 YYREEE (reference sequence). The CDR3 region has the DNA TGTGCCAGCAGCTTGTCTCTCTCGGCGGTTCGGTACGAGCAGTACTTC. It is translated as CASSLSLSAVRYEQYF.

Here the CDR3 reads CASSSRDSLVTDTQYF. CDR3 coding DNA: TGTGCCAGCAGCTCAAGGGACAGCCTGGTCACAGATACGCAGTATTTT. The genes are TRBV11-2 and TRBJ2-3; 7 bases map to TRBD1. Germline lookup yields CDR1 SGHAT and CDR2 FQNNGV. After removal of 4 bases from V and 2 bases from J, the junction contained 9 bases not matched to a gene. The CDR3 is 16 amino acids.

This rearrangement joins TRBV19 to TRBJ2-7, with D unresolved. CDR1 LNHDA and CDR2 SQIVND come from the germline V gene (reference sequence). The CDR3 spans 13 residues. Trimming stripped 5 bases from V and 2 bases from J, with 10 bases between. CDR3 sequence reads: CASSSSGPYEQYF. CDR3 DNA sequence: TGTGCCAGTAGTTCTTCCGGCCCCTACGAGCAGTACTTC.

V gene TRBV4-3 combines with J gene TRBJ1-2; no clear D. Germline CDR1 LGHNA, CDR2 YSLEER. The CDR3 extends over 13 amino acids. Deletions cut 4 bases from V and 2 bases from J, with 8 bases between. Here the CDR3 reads CASSREGNYGYTF. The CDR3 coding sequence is TGCGCCAGCAGCCGGGAAGGCAACTATGGCTACACCTTC.

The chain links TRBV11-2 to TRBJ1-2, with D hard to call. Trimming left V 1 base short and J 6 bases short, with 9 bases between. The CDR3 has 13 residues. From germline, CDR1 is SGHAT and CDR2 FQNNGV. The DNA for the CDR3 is TGTGCCAGCAGCTTAGGGGGTCGGGATGGCTACACCTTC. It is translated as CASSLGGRDGYTF.